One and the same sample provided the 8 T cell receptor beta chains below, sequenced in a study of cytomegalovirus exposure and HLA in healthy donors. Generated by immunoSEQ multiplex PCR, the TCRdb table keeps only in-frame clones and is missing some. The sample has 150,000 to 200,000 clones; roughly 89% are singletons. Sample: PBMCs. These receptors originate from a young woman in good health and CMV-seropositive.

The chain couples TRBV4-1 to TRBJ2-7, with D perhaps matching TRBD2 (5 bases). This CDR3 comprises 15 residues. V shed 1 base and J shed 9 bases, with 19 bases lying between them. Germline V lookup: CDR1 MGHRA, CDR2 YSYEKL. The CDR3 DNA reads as TGCGCCAGCAGCCAAGTCGTTGGACTCCGGAGGTGGCAGTACTTC. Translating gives CASSQVVGLRRWQYF.

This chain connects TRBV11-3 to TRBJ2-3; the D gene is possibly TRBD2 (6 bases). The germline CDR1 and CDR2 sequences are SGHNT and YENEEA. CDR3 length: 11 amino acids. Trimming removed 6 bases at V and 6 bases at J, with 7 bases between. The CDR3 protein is CASRGRDTQYF. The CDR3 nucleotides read TGTGCCAGCAGGGGGAGGGATACGCAGTATTTT.

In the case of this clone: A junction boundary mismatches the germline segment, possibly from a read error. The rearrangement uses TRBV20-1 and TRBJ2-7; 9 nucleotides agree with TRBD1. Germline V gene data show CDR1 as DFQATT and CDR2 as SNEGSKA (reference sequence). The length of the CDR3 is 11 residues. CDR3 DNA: TGCAGTGCTAGTCACCGGGACAGGGAGTCCTTC. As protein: CSASHRDRESF.

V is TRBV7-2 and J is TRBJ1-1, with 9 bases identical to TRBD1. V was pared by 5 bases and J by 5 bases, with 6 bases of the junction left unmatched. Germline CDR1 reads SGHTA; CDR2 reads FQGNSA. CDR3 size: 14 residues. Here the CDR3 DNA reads TGTGCCAGCAGCGTGGGGACAGGGAGTACTGAAGCTTTCTTT. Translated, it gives CASSVGTGSTEAFF.

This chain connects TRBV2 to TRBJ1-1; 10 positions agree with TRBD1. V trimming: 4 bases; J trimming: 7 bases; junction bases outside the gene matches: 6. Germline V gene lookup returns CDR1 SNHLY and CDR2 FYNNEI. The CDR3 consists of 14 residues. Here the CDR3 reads CASSADRGQSEAFF. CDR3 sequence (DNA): TGTGCCAGCAGTGCAGACAGGGGGCAGAGTGAAGCTTTCTTT.

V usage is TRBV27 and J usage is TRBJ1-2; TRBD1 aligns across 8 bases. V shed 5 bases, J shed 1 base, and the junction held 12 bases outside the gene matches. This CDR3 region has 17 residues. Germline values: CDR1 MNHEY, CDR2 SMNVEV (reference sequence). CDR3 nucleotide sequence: TGTGCCAGCAGTGACGCCCGGACAGGGACCAATAACTATGGCTACACCTTC. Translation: CASSDARTGTNNYGYTF.

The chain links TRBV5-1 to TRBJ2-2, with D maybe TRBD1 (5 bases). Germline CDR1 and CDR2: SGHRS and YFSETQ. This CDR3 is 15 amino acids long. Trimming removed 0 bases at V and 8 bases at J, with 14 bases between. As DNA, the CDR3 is TGCGCCAGCAGCTTGGGGGCAGGGTCGGCTGGGGAGCTGTTTTTT. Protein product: CASSLGAGSAGELFF. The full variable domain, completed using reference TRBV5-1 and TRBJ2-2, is KAGVTQTPRYLIKTRGQQVTLSCSPISGHRSVSWYQQTPGQGLQFLFEYFSETQRNKGNFPGRFSGRQFSNSRSEMNVSTLELGDSALYLCASSLGAGSAGELFFGEGSRLTVL.

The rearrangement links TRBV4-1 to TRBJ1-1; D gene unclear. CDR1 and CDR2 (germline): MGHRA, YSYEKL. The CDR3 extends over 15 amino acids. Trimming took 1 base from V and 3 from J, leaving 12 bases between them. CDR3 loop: CASSQAVGWDTEAFF. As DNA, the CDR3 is TGCGCCAGCAGCCAAGCGGTGGGCTGGGACACTGAAGCTTTCTTT.